The 22 T cell receptor beta chains listed next were all sequenced from one sample in a study of molecular identifiers for immune sequencing clone quantification. TCRdb ran MiXCR on the PCR reads and lists one entry per CDR3 protein. This table holds hundreds of thousands of distinct CDR3 sequences, around 25% found once. The specimen was naive CD8+ T cells from blood, with Jurkat cell RNA spiked in. Subset of the sample: FACS-sorted CD8+CD4-CCR7+CD45RA+ naive T cells. The receptors derive from a human donor in good health. Some libraries in this study had Jurkat cell RNA spiked in.

This chain joins TRBV20-1 and TRBJ2-7; the D is unclear. This CDR3 spans 13 amino acids. V was shortened by 3 bases and J by 0 bases, with 9 bases between the two germline ends. CDR1 is DFQATT, CDR2 SNEGSKA, per germline (reference sequence). CDR3 bases: TGCAGTGCTAGTCTAGGGTGCTCCTACGAGCAGTACTTC. Encoded protein: CSASLGCSYEQYF.

As for this clonotype: A much larger clone is a single base away; this may be a read error. This sequence joins TRBV7-9 and TRBJ2-3, with TRBD2 matching 8 bases. CDR3 length: 16 residues. Germline CDR1 SEHNR, CDR2 FQNEAQ (reference sequence). With 6 bases clipped from V and 0 bases from J, the junction kept 8 bases outside the gene matches. The CDR3 nucleotides read TGTGCCAGCAGAGAGGGTAGCGGGATAAGCACAGATACGCAGTATTTT. It is translated as CASREGSGISTDTQYF.

This clonotype was counted many times. The chain links TRBV6-8 to TRBJ2-7; TRBD2 agrees at 13 bases. The CDR3 extends over 17 amino acids. Germline values: CDR1 MNHGY, CDR2 SAAAGT. The V gene end was trimmed by 4 bases and the J gene end by 3 bases; junction bases not matched to a gene: 9. CDR3 DNA: TGTGCCAGCAGTTTTCCCCGAAGGACTAGCGGGAGCTACGAGCAGTACTTC. It codes for CASSFPRRTSGSYEQYF.

On this clonotype: This may come from a read error, since a much larger clone is one base off. V and J are TRBV4-1 and TRBJ2-7; TRBD1 matches 7 bases. Germline V CDR1 and CDR2: MGHRA, YSYEKL. The CDR3 consists of 15 residues. CDR3 region: CASRQGRDSLYEQYF. The CDR3 nucleotides read TGCGCCAGCCGCCAAGGCCGGGACAGCCTTTACGAGCAGTACTTC.

This clonotype was seen only a few times. V is TRBV30 and J is TRBJ2-7; perhaps TRBD1 as D (6 bases). The ends were cut back, 7 bases at V and 3 bases at J, with 16 bases in the middle. Germline CDR1 is GTSNPN and CDR2 is SVGIG (reference sequence). CDR3 length: 13 residues. DNA of the CDR3: TGTGCCTCGGGATGGACAGCCAACTACGAGCAGTACTTC. Protein: CASGWTANYEQYF.

This clonotype showed up many times. The rearrangement joins TRBV4-1 to TRBJ2-7; TRBD2 matches 12 bases. CDR1 is MGHRA, CDR2 YSYEKL, per germline. CDR3 length equals 15 residues. V was pared by 3 bases and J by 4 bases, with 4 bases of the junction left unmatched. This CDR3 reads CASSQTSGGKYEQYF. CDR3 sequence (DNA): TGCGCCAGCAGCCAGACTAGCGGGGGCAAGTACGAGCAGTACTTC.

This clonotype was seen a handful of times. The rearrangement links TRBV4-3 to TRBJ1-4; D is undetermined. The germline CDR1 and CDR2 sequences are LGHNA and YSLEER. V lost 1 base and J 7 bases, leaving 16 bases between the germline ends. The CDR3 is made up of 16 amino acids. CDR3 DNA: TGCGCCAGCAGCCAAGCCCGGGGTGGTTGGGGTGAAAAACTGTTTTTT. Its protein product is CASSQARGGWGEKLFF.

This chain uses TRBV19 with TRBJ2-2, with 8 nucleotides matching TRBD1. There are 16 residues in the CDR3. J gave up 4 bases and V 5 bases, and 9 bases lay outside the gene matches. Per germline, CDR1 LNHDA and CDR2 SQIVND (reference sequence). In nucleotides, the CDR3 is TGTGCCAGTAGTTTCGGGACAGGAGCAGCCACCGGGGAGCTGTTTTTT. It codes for CASSFGTGAATGELFF.

On this clonotype: A much larger clone lies one base from this, so it may be a read error. The chain is built from TRBV7-9 and TRBJ2-7; no reliable D call. In germline, CDR1 is SEHNR, CDR2 FQNEAQ (reference sequence). V lost 0 bases and J 2 bases, leaving 2 bases between the germline ends. The CDR3 contains 12 residues. The CDR3 protein is CASSLAAYEQYF. In nucleotides, the CDR3 is TGTGCCAGCAGCTTAGCGGCCTACGAGCAGTACTTC.

V is TRBV12-3 or TRBV12-4 and J is TRBJ2-1; 13 bases match TRBD2. V trimming: 7 bases; J trimming: 9 bases; junction bases outside the gene matches: 15. The CDR3 has 17 residues. CDR3 nucleotide sequence: TGTGCCAGCATGAATTCACCCGGGACTAGCGGGAACAGTGAGCAGTTCTTC. Its translation: CASMNSPGTSGNSEQFF.

The rearrangement uses TRBV27 and TRBJ1-2; 7 nucleotides match TRBD1. CDR1 is MNHEY, CDR2 SMNVEV, per germline (reference sequence). V shed 4 bases, J shed 8 bases, and the junction held 10 bases outside the gene matches. The CDR3 covers 14 residues. CDR3 bases: TGTGCCAGCAGTTCGTTCCGGACAGGAGGCGGCTACACCTTC. This translates into CASSSFRTGGGYTF.

This clonotype was observed a handful of times. The DNA for the CDR3 is TGTGCCAGTAGTCCGGGCCCCGCTATGGACACTGAAGCTTTCTTT. This sequence encodes CASSPGPAMDTEAFF. The chain has TRBV19 and TRBJ1-1; the D is unclear. The CDR3 is made up of 15 amino acids. Trimming cost V 5 bases and J 3 bases, with 16 bases left between them. Germline CDR1 is LNHDA and CDR2 is SQIVND (reference sequence).

About this clonotype itself: A much larger clonotype is one base distant, so this may be a read error. V is TRBV7-8 and J is TRBJ2-7; TRBD1 is a possible D gene (6 bases). This CDR3 contains 13 residues. From germline, CDR1 is SGHVS and CDR2 FQNEAQ. The CDR3 DNA reads as TGTGCCAGCAGCCCTGGGACAAAATACGCGCAGTACTTC. The encoded protein is CASSPGTKYAQYF.

Points on this clonotype: This may arise from a read error, as a much more abundant clone is one base away. This chain uses TRBV6-2 or TRBV6-3 with TRBJ1-5; tentatively, D is TRBD1 (6 bases). V gave up 7 bases and J gave up 2 bases, with 15 bases separating them. The germline V gene encodes CDR1 MNHEY and CDR2 SVGEGT. This CDR3 is built from 15 residues. The CDR3 DNA follows: TGTGCCAGCACCTGCAGGGGTTTGGGCAATCAGCCCCAGCATTTT. This encodes CASTCRGLGNQPQHF.

This clonotype was observed a few times. This chain links TRBV19 with TRBJ2-7; TRBD2 is a possible D gene (5 bases). Germline assignment: CDR1 LNHDA and CDR2 SQIVND (reference sequence). The CDR3 is 11 amino acids. Between the trimmed V and J ends, which lost 4 bases and 12 bases, there was a span of 13 bases. This CDR3 reads CASSTGHGVYF. CDR3 DNA: TGTGCCAGTAGTACGGGTCACGGGGTGTACTTC.

As to this clonotype: Possible read error: a much larger clone is one base away. The genes are TRBV5-1 and TRBJ2-3; D might be TRBD1 (6 bases). The CDR3 is 15 residues long. Germline CDR1 reads SGHRS; CDR2 reads YFSETQ. CDR3 sequence reads: CTSSSGTLNTDTQYF. CDR3 nucleotide sequence: TGCACCAGCAGCTCCGGGACACTAAACACAGATACGCAGTATTTT. Variable domain in full (rest from reference TRBV5-1 and TRBJ2-3): KAGVTQTPRYLIKTRGQQVTLSCSPISGHRSVSWYQQTPGQGLQFLFEYFSETQRNKGNFPGRFSGRQFSNSRSEMNVSTLELGDSALYLCTSSSGTLNTDTQYFGPGTRLTVL.

The table lists this clonotype with many counts. The chain links TRBV30 to TRBJ1-5; TRBD1 is a possible D gene (5 bases). Per germline, CDR1 GTSNPN and CDR2 SVGIG (reference sequence). CDR3 length: 12 amino acids. V lost 8 bases and J lost 10, with 18 bases in between. CDR3 protein: CAGGDRQRPQHF. The DNA of the CDR3 is TGTGCCGGAGGGGACCGACAACGCCCCCAGCATTTT. The full variable domain, in which reference TRBV30 and TRBJ1-5 provide the parts outside the CDR3, is SQTIHQWPATLVQPVGSPLSLECTVEGTSNPNLYWYRQAAGRGLQLLFYSVGIGQISSEVPQNLSASRPQDRQFILSSKKLLLSDSGFYLCAGGDRQRPQHFGDGTRLSIL.

The V gene is TRBV19, the J gene TRBJ2-7; D uncertain. V dropped 5 bases and J dropped 3 bases, with 11 bases sitting between them. The CDR3 extends over 13 amino acids. Germline loops: CDR1 LNHDA, CDR2 SQIVND (reference sequence). Here the CDR3 DNA reads TGTGCCAGTAGTCTGAGCCTTGTCTACGAGCAGTACTTC. Amino acid sequence: CASSLSLVYEQYF.

This clonotype was counted many times. The chain uses TRBV7-9 and TRBJ1-1; D perhaps matches TRBD1 (5 bases). This CDR3 contains 14 residues. Germline V gives CDR1 SEHNR, CDR2 FQNEAQ (reference sequence). Trimming took off 3 bases at V and 4 bases at J, with 12 bases between the two ends. The CDR3 protein is CASSFLGGSTEAFF. CDR3 in DNA: TGTGCCAGCAGCTTCCTGGGGGGATCCACTGAAGCTTTCTTT.

This clonotype has a single count. The chain is built from TRBV4-1 and TRBJ1-5; 10 bases align to TRBD1. The trim removed 4 bases at V and 6 bases at J, leaving 15 bases unmatched. CDR1 and CDR2 from the germline V gene are MGHRA and YSYEKL. This CDR3 spans 18 amino acids. Here the CDR3 DNA reads TGCGCCAGCAGCCCCGGAACCTACGGGACAGGGGACGGTCAGCCCCAGCATTTT. It specifies CASSPGTYGTGDGQPQHF.

The chain employs TRBV27 and TRBJ1-1; D perhaps matches TRBD1 (6 bases). Germline assignment: CDR1 MNHEY and CDR2 SMNVEV (reference sequence). V was cut by 7 bases and J by 7 bases, with 22 bases left in between. The CDR3 extends over 15 amino acids. CDR3 nucleotide sequence: TGTGCCAGCATTTCAGGTCGGGGGGCAGGGGTTGAAGCTTTCTTT. It yields the protein CASISGRGAGVEAFF.

This clonotype was counted many times. The gene calls are TRBV29-1 and TRBJ2-3; 7 bases map to TRBD1. V lost 8 bases, J lost 6 bases, and 11 bases stayed unmatched. The CDR3 contains 13 residues. Germline CDR1 is SQVTM and CDR2 is ANQGSEA. The CDR3 bases are TGCAGCTCCGAGGGGGCCTTATCCGATACGCAGTATTTT. Its translation is CSSEGALSDTQYF.